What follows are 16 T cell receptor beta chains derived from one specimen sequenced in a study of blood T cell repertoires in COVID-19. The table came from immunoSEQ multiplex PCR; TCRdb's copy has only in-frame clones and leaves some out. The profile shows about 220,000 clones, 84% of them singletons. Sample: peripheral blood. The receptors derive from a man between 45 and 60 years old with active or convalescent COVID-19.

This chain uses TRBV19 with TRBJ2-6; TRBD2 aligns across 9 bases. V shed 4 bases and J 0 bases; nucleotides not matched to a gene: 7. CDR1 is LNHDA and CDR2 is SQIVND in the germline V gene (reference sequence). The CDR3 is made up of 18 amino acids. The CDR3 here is CASSTRTSAHSGANVLTF. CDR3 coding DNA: TGTGCCAGTAGTACCCGGACTAGCGCCCACTCTGGGGCCAACGTCCTGACTTTC.

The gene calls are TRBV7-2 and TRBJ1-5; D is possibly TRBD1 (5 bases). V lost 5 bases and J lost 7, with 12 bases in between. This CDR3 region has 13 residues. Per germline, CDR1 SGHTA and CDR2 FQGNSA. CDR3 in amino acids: CASSTYRSQPQHF. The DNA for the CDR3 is TGTGCCAGCAGCACGTACAGGTCGCAGCCCCAGCATTTT.

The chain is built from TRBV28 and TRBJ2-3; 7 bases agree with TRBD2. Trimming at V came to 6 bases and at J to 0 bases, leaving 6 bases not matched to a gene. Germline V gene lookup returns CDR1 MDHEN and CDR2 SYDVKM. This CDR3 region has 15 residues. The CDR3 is CASRPPAGSTDTQYF. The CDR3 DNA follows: TGTGCCAGCAGACCCCCAGCGGGGAGCACAGATACGCAGTATTTT.

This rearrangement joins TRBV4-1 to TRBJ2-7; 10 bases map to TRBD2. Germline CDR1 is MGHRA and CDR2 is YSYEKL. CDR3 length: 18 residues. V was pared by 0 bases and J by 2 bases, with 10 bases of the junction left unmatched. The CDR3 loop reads CASSQDRSASGSPYEQYF. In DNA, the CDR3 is TGCGCCAGCAGCCAAGATCGTTCTGCTAGCGGGAGCCCCTACGAGCAGTACTTC.

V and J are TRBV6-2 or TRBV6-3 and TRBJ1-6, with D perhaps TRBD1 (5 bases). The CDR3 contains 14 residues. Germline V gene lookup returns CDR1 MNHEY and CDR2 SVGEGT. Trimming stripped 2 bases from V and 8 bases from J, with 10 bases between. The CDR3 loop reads CASSYNWGDSPLHF. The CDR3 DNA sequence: TGTGCCAGCAGTTACAACTGGGGGGATTCACCCCTCCACTTT.

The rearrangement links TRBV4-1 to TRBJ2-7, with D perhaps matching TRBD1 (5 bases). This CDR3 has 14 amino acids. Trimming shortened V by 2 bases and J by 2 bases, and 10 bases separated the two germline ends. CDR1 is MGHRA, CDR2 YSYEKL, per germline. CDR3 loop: CASSQTGVTYEQYF. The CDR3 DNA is TGCGCCAGCAGCCAAACAGGCGTTACCTACGAGCAGTACTTC.

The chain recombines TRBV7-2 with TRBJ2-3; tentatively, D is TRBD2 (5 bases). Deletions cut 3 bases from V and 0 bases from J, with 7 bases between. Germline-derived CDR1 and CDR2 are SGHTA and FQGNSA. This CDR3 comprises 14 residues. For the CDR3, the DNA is TGTGCCAGCAGCTTGGGAGCTAGCACAGATACGCAGTATTTT. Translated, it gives CASSLGASTDTQYF. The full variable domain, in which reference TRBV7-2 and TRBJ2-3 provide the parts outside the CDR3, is GAGVSQSPSNKVTEKGKDVELRCDPISGHTALYWYRQSLGQGLEFLIYFQGNSAPDKSGLPSDRFSAERTGGSVSTLTIQRTQQEDSAVYLCASSLGASTDTQYFGPGTRLTVL.

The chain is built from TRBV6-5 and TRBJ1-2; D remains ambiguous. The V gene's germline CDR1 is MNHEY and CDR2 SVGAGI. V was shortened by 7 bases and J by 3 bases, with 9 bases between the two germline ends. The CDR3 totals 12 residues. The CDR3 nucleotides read TGTGCCAGCACGGAGCCCTACTATGGCTACACCTTC. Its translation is CASTEPYYGYTF.

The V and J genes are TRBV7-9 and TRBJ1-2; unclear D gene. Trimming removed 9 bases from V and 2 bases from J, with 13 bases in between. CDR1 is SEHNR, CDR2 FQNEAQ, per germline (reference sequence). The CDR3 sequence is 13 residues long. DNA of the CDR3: TGTGCCAGTTCGCTGGACTTGAACTATGGCTACACCTTC. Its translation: CASSLDLNYGYTF.

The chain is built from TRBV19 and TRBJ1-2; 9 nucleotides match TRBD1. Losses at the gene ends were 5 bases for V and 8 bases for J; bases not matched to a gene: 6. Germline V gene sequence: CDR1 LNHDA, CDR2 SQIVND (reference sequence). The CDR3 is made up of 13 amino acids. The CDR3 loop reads CASSPRTGEGYTF. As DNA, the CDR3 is TGTGCCAGTAGTCCTAGGACAGGGGAAGGCTACACCTTC.

The CDR3 nucleotides read TGTGCCAGCAGCCGTGACAGGAGCTCCTACGAGCAGTACTTC. This sequence encodes CASSRDRSSYEQYF. The J gene is TRBJ2-7, the V gene TRBV7-2; tentatively, D is TRBD1 (6 bases). Trimming took 5 bases from V and 0 from J, leaving 11 bases between them. Germline values: CDR1 SGHTA, CDR2 FQGNSA. The CDR3 has 14 amino acids.

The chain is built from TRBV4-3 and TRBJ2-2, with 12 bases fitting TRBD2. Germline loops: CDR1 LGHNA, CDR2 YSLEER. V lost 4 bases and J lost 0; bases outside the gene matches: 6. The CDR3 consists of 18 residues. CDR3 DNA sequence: TGCGCCAGCAGCCCTCCGACTAGCGGGAGATCGAACACCGGGGAGCTGTTTTTT. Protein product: CASSPPTSGRSNTGELFF.

The CDR3: CASSQEQGVGKTQYF. The CDR3 DNA follows: TGCGCCAGCAGTCAGGAACAGGGGGTCGGTAAGACCCAGTACTTC. V usage is TRBV23-1 and J usage is TRBJ2-5; 8 bases line up with TRBD1. TRBV23-1 is identified as an open reading frame with a role that is uncertain. Trimming at V came to 3 bases and at J to 6 bases, leaving 9 bases not matched to a gene. The CDR3 length is 15 residues.

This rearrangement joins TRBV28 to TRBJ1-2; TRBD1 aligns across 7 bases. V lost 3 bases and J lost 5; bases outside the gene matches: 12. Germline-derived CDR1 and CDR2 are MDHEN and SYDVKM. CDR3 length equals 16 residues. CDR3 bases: TGTGCCAGCAGTTTCCTTGCCGGGACAGACCCTTATGGCTACACCTTC. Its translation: CASSFLAGTDPYGYTF.

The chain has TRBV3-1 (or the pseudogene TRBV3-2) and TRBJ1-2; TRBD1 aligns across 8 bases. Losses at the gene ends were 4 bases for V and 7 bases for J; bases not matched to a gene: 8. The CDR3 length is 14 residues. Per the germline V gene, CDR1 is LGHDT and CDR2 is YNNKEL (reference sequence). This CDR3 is CASSPGTGLPGYTF. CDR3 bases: TGTGCCAGCAGCCCGGGGACAGGCCTGCCTGGCTACACCTTC.

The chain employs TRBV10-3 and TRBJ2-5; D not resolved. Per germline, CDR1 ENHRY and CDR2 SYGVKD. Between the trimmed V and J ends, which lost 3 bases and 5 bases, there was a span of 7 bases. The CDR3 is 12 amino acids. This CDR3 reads CAISEQTETQYF. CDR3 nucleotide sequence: TGTGCCATCAGTGAACAGACCGAGACCCAGTACTTC.